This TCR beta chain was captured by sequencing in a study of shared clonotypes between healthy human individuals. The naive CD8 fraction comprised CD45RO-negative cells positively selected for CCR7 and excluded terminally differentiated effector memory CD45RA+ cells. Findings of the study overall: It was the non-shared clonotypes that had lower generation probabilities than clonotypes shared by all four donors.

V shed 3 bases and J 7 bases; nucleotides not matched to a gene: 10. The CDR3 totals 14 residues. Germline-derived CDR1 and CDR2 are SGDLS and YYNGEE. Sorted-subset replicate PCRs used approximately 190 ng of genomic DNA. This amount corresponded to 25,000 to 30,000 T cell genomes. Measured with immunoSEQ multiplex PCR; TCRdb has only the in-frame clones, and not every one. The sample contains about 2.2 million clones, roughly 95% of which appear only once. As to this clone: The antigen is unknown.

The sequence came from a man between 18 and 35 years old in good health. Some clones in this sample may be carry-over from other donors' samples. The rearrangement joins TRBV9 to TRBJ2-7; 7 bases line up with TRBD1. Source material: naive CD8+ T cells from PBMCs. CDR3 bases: TGTGCCAGCAGCGAGGGACAGTTTTTAGGAGAGCAGTACTTC. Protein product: CASSEGQFLGEQYF.